This TCR beta chain was recovered during a study of T cells in Graves' hyperthyroidism and ophthalmopathy. It was RNA transcripts that yielded the amplified TCR beta CDR3 regions. In the first-round RT-PCR of the TCR CDR3, the HTBI primer set was used. MiXCR, applied by TCRdb to the multiplex PCR reads, yields one record per CDR3 protein. Of 310,000 or so distinct CDR3 sequences detected, over 15% appear once; the ten largest clones hold roughly 50%. The diagnostic basis comprised clinical symptoms, serum thyroxine and TRAb, thyroid ultrasound and orbital computed tomography. Trimming at V came to 7 bases and at J to 3 bases, leaving 2 bases not matched to a gene. Per the germline V gene, CDR1 is SQVTM and CDR2 is ANQGSEA. This CDR3 spans 11 amino acids. In its sample, this clonotype was seen many times. The antigen remains unidentified. Points from the study as a whole: In the blood, most expanded thyroid clonotypes above 0.001 appeared as well.

The rearrangement joins TRBV29-1 to TRBJ1-1, with 7 nucleotides matching TRBD1. The sequencing sample was made of blood. The TCR comes from a woman aged 60 to 75 with Graves' ophthalmopathy. Written as DNA, the CDR3 is TGCAGCGGTGGGACAGACACTGAAGCTTTCTTT. The encoded protein is CSGGTDTEAFF.